This T cell receptor (beta chain) emerged from a study of blood T cell repertoires in COVID-19. The Seattle site enrolled patients during active infection and followed them longitudinally. Original analysis: Nucleated cell counts were estimated from reference gene primer amplification. Libraries were prepared by immunoSEQ multiplex PCR; TCRdb keeps only in-frame clonotypes and omits some of them. Clone size and the V and J calls come from that table; the DNA yielded D and trimming. The sample lists 150,000 to 200,000 clones; roughly 79% were seen once. The V and J ends lost 5 bases and 6 bases, in that order; junction bases with no gene match: 9. Germline loops: CDR1 SEHNR, CDR2 FQNEAQ (reference sequence). The CDR3 loop spans 15 amino acids.

Source material: peripheral blood. This clonotype originated in a woman older than 75 with COVID-19, enrolled during active disease. The gene calls are TRBV7-9 and TRBJ2-3; 9 bases map to TRBD2. Here the CDR3 reads CASSPSGTSRDTQYF. CDR3 sequence (DNA): TGTGCCAGCAGCCCATCCGGGACTAGCCGGGATACGCAGTATTTT.